Shown below are 21 T cell receptor beta chains from a single sample sequenced in a study of PD-1 blockade in classical Hodgkin lymphoma. Sequenced by immunoSEQ multiplex PCR; TCRdb stores in-frame clones only, minus some. The table records about 94,000 clones, about 91% of them present only once. Every one of the patients relapsed after autologous stem cell transplantation (brentuximab vedotin exposure was variable). The source material was peripheral blood mononuclear cells (PBMCs), sampled before the second cycle of nivolumab. Every receptor here comes from a human donor with classical Hodgkin lymphoma.

This chain uses TRBV7-9 with TRBJ2-5; D is ambiguous. Germline V lookup: CDR1 SEHNR, CDR2 FQNEAQ (reference sequence). The CDR3 is made up of 15 amino acids. With 5 bases removed from V and 2 bases from J, the gap between germline ends came to 15 bases. The CDR3 sequence is CASSPRHGRQETQYF. In DNA, the CDR3 is TGTGCCAGCAGCCCACGCCATGGTAGACAAGAGACCCAGTACTTC. The variable domain in full, completed from reference TRBV7-9 and TRBJ2-5, reads DTGVSQNPRHKITKRGQNVTFRCDPISEHNRLYWYRQTLGQGPEFLTYFQNEAQLEKSRLLSDRFSAERPKGSFSTLEIQRTEQGDSAMYLCASSPRHGRQETQYFGPGTRLLVL.

This rearrangement joins TRBV4-2 to TRBJ2-1; 8 bases align to TRBD2. J lost 4 bases, V lost 4 bases, and 6 bases had no gene match. CDR1 LGHNA and CDR2 YNFKEQ come from the germline V gene. The CDR3 covers 15 residues. For the CDR3, the DNA is TGTGCCAGCAGCCCGGGCACGGGGGGGTACAATGAGCAGTTCTTC. Encoded protein: CASSPGTGGYNEQFF.

The gene calls are TRBV5-5 and TRBJ2-7; D unresolved. This CDR3 has 14 amino acids. Germline assignment: CDR1 SGHKS and CDR2 YYEKEE (reference sequence). V lost 2 bases to trimming and J lost 4 bases, with 13 bases between them. CDR3 region: CASSFLGRSYEQYF. CDR3 bases: TGTGCCAGCAGCTTTCTGGGCAGATCGTACGAGCAGTACTTC. Combining the CDR3 with reference TRBV5-5 and TRBJ2-7 gives the whole variable domain DAGVTQSPTHLIKTRGQQVTLRCSPISGHKSVSWYQQVLGQGPQFIFQYYEKEERGRGNFPDRFSARQFPNYSSELNVNALLLGDSALYLCASSFLGRSYEQYFGPGTRLTVT.

The gene calls are TRBV7-9 and TRBJ2-3; no firm D call. The CDR3 is made up of 15 amino acids. Deletions cut 1 base from V and 0 bases from J, with 8 bases between. Germline V gene sequence: CDR1 SEHNR, CDR2 FQNEAQ (reference sequence). This CDR3 is CASSLVPRSTDTQYF. In DNA, the CDR3 is TGTGCCAGCAGCTTAGTTCCGCGTAGCACAGATACGCAGTATTTT.

The chain uses TRBV19 and TRBJ2-7, with 8 bases that match TRBD1. The CDR3 extends over 17 amino acids. J lost 1 base, V lost 8 bases, and 16 bases had no gene match. Germline V CDR1 and CDR2: LNHDA, SQIVND (reference sequence). CDR3 sequence reads: CASPRTGQTSMSYEQYF. The CDR3, as DNA: TGTGCCAGTCCACGGACAGGGCAAACATCTATGTCCTACGAGCAGTACTTC.

The gene calls are TRBV28 and TRBJ1-2; D is perhaps TRBD1 (6 bases). Germline CDR1 is MDHEN and CDR2 is SYDVKM. V was shortened by 3 bases and J by 5 bases, with 16 bases between the two germline ends. CDR3 length equals 15 residues. In DNA form, the CDR3 reads TGTGCCAGCAGTTTCGGCGACAGGTTAAGTTATGGCTACACCTTC. Translated: CASSFGDRLSYGYTF.

The V call is TRBV27, the J call TRBJ2-4; a weak D match, TRBD2 (6 bases). Germline V gene data show CDR1 as MNHEY and CDR2 as SMNVEV (reference sequence). The CDR3 is 15 amino acids. V dropped 6 bases and J dropped 0 bases, with 12 bases sitting between them. CDR3 DNA sequence: TGTGCCAGCAGATCCACGGGACTAGCCAAAAACATTCAGTACTTC. This codes for CASRSTGLAKNIQYF.

This clone has a handful of counts. J is TRBJ1-5 and V is TRBV19; D ambiguous. This CDR3 has 14 residues. V was clipped by 3 bases and J by 3 bases, with 9 bases between them. The germline V gene has CDR1 LNHDA and CDR2 SQIVND (reference sequence). CDR3 in amino acids: CASSMVGLNQPQHF. For the CDR3, the DNA is TGTGCCAGTAGTATGGTAGGGCTCAATCAGCCCCAGCATTTT.

The chain combines TRBV19 with TRBJ1-3; no firm D call. Deletions cut 1 base from V and 0 bases from J, with 10 bases between. The germline gives CDR1 LNHDA, CDR2 SQIVND (reference sequence). The CDR3 runs to 16 residues. In DNA form, the CDR3 reads TGTGCCAGTAGTATAGTTCCGGGCGCCTCTGGAAACACCATATATTTT. This codes for CASSIVPGASGNTIYF.

V usage is TRBV9 and J usage is TRBJ2-5, with 7 bases aligning to TRBD2. The V and J ends lost 2 bases and 0 bases, in that order; junction bases with no gene match: 1. This CDR3 has 14 amino acids. Germline CDR1 reads SGDLS; CDR2 reads YYNGEE. CDR3 nucleotides: TGTGCCAGCAGCGTCAGCGGGAACCAAGAGACCCAGTACTTC. It encodes CASSVSGNQETQYF.

CDR3 region: CASSLLGDTDTQYF. The CDR3 DNA follows: TGTGCCAGCAGCTTATTGGGGGACACAGATACGCAGTATTTT. The rearrangement links TRBV7-6 to TRBJ2-3, with D perhaps TRBD1 or TRBD2 (5 bases each). V was cut by 2 bases and J by 2 bases, with 8 bases left in between. Germline loops: CDR1 SGHVS, CDR2 FNYEAQ. The CDR3 is 14 amino acids.

This clone was counted a single time. The gene calls are TRBV21-1 and TRBJ1-2. TRBV21-1 is described as a pseudogene. The CDR3 is 11 residues long. This CDR3 reads CASSRDYGYTF. The CDR3 coding sequence is TGTGCCAGCAGCAGGGACTATGGCTACACCTTC.

There are a few counts of this clone. This sequence joins TRBV28 and TRBJ1-2, with 8 positions matching TRBD1. V was pared by 2 bases and J by 4 bases, with 12 bases of the junction left unmatched. The CDR3 sequence is 17 residues long. From germline, CDR1 is MDHEN and CDR2 SYDVKM. The CDR3 spells CASSLGGTGNFFYGYTF. CDR3 in DNA: TGTGCCAGCAGTTTAGGGGGGACAGGCAACTTTTTCTATGGCTACACCTTC.

This chain joins TRBV13 and TRBJ2-1; 8 bases line up with TRBD2. V lost 0 bases, J lost 3 bases, and 4 bases stayed unmatched. The CDR3 is made up of 16 amino acids. Germline V lookup: CDR1 PRHDT, CDR2 FYEKMQ (reference sequence). In DNA form, the CDR3 reads TGTGCCAGCAGCTTAGGGCTAACTAGCGGCTACAATGAGCAGTTCTTC. It is translated as CASSLGLTSGYNEQFF.

The chain couples TRBV19 to TRBJ1-4, with D tentatively TRBD1 (5 bases). This CDR3 spans 14 amino acids. V was pared by 6 bases and J by 3 bases, with 11 bases between. The germline V gene has CDR1 LNHDA and CDR2 SQIVND (reference sequence). The CDR3 sequence: CASRAQGPNEKLFF. CDR3 nucleotide sequence: TGTGCCAGTAGGGCGCAGGGCCCTAATGAAAAACTGTTTTTT.

The chain combines TRBV4-1 with TRBJ2-1; 7 bases fit TRBD2. V was pared by 7 bases and J by 6 bases, with 12 bases of the junction left unmatched. This CDR3 has 15 residues. Germline V CDR1 and CDR2: MGHRA, YSYEKL. CDR3 protein: CASTLLAGASNEQFF. As DNA, the CDR3 is TGCGCCAGCACCCTACTGGCGGGAGCATCCAATGAGCAGTTCTTC.

The rearrangement joins TRBV28 to TRBJ1-2; D possibly corresponds to TRBD1 (5 bases). Between the trimmed V and J ends, which lost 5 bases and 3 bases, there was a span of 13 bases. The CDR3 runs 14 residues. Per germline, CDR1 MDHEN and CDR2 SYDVKM. The CDR3, as DNA: TGTGCCAGCAGTCCCGGGGGTCAGGACTATGGCTACACCTTC. Amino acids: CASSPGGQDYGYTF.

The CDR3 is CASSLGEVNEKLFF. DNA of the CDR3: TGCGCCAGCAGCTTGGGAGAAGTGAATGAAAAACTGTTTTTT. J is TRBJ1-4 and V is TRBV5-1; D is unclear. The CDR3 runs to 14 residues. The V end lost 0 bases, the J end lost 5 bases, and 8 bases lay between the germline ends. Germline V gene sequence: CDR1 SGHRS, CDR2 YFSETQ. The full variable domain, with the rest looked up from reference TRBV5-1 and TRBJ1-4, is KAGVTQTPRYLIKTRGQQVTLSCSPISGHRSVSWYQQTPGQGLQFLFEYFSETQRNKGNFPGRFSGRQFSNSRSEMNVSTLELGDSALYLCASSLGEVNEKLFFGSGTQLSVL.

The V and J genes are TRBV27 and TRBJ2-5; 8 nucleotides match TRBD2. J was trimmed by 4 bases and V by 6 bases; bases with no gene match: 7. Germline V gene sequence: CDR1 MNHEY, CDR2 SMNVEV (reference sequence). This CDR3 spans 14 amino acids. The DNA of the CDR3 is TGTGCCAGCAGCGGACTCGGGGGGGGAGAGACCCAGTACTTC. Amino acid sequence: CASSGLGGGETQYF.

This rearrangement joins TRBV5-5 to TRBJ1-2; unclear D gene. The germline CDR1 and CDR2 sequences are SGHKS and YYEKEE (reference sequence). Trimming removed 0 bases from V and 0 bases from J, with 12 bases in between. CDR3 size: 16 residues. CDR3 protein: CASSLEQTIANYGYTF. The CDR3 DNA sequence: TGTGCCAGCAGCTTGGAACAGACTATAGCTAACTATGGCTACACCTTC.

The chain carries TRBV2 and TRBJ1-5; D remains ambiguous. CDR3 length: 14 amino acids. Germline-derived CDR1 and CDR2 are SNHLY and FYNNEI. V lost 4 bases to trimming and J lost 7 bases, with 14 bases between them. DNA of the CDR3: TGTGCCAGCAGTGTGGGCAGTGGTAGCCAGCCCCAGCATTTT. It is translated as CASSVGSGSQPQHF.